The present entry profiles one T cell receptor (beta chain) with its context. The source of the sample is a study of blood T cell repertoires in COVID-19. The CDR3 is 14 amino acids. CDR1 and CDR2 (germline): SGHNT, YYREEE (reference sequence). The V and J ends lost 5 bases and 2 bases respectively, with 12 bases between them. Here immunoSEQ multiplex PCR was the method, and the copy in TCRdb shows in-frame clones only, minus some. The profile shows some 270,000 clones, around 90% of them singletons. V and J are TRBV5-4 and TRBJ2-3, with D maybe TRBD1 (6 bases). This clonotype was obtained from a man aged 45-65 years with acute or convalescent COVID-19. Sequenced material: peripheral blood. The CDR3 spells CASRGAGTTDTQYF. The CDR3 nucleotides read TGTGCCAGCAGGGGGGCAGGGACCACAGATACGCAGTATTTT. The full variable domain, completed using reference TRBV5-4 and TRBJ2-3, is ETGVTQSPTHLIKTRGQQVTLRCSSQSGHNTVSWYQQALGQGPQFIFQYYREEENGRGNFPPRFSGLQFPNYSSELNVNALELDDSALYLCASRGAGTTDTQYFGPGTRLTVL.